Listed below are T cell receptor beta chains from one sample, sequenced in a study of shared clonotypes between healthy human individuals. Data came from immunoSEQ multiplex PCR; TCRdb stores just in-frame clones and leaves some out. The table records approximately 320,000 clones, around 72% of them present only once. Sequences were obtained from memory CD4+ T cells sorted from blood. All receptors come from a man aged 25-40 years in good health. Each CDR3 is given with its conserved first and last residue. D genes are given only for firm matches. Only some rows state a clone size, as once, few, many or a class for expanded clones.

CDR3nt | CDR3aa | len | v_gene | d_gene | abundance | j_gene
TGTGCCAGCAGGGACAGTAACACCGGGGAGCTGTTTTTT | CASRDSNTGELFF | 13 | TRBV6-6 | . | few | TRBJ2-2
TGTGCCATCAGGAACGGACAGGGGGCAAACGAGCAGTACTTC | CAIRNGQGANEQYF | 14 | TRBV10-3 | TRBD1 | once | TRBJ2-7
TGTGCCAGCAGTTCCACGTACAGGAATCAGCCCCAGCATTTT | CASSSTYRNQPQHF | 14 | TRBV6-6 | . | . | TRBJ1-5
TGTGCCAGTAGTATTTCGGGGATGAGTGAAAAACTGTTTTTT | CASSISGMSEKLFF | 14 | TRBV19 | . | . | TRBJ1-4
TGCGCCAGCAGTCCATCAACAGGGGTTTACGAGCAGTACTTC | CASSPSTGVYEQYF | 14 | TRBV5-1 | TRBD1 | many | TRBJ2-7
TGTGCCAGCAAATCGTTCATTTTCCCGAGCTCCTACAATGAGCAGTTCTTC | CASKSFIFPSSYNEQFF | 17 | TRBV5-8 | . | . | TRBJ2-1
TGTGCCAGCAGTTTAAGGGGGGAGCTGTTTTTT | CASSLRGELFF | 11 | TRBV28 | . | . | TRBJ2-2
TGTGCCAGCAGGTGGGCCCCGGACAATGAGCAGTTCTTC | CASRWAPDNEQFF | 13 | TRBV2 | . | large | TRBJ2-1
TGTGCCAGCAGCATGGCGCTAGGGGGCAGCCAGCCCCAGCATTTT | CASSMALGGSQPQHF | 15 | TRBV21-1 | . | . | TRBJ1-5
TGTGCCAGTAGTAGGCGGAGCGGGAGTTCCCGAGGCTACGAGCAGTACTTC | CASSRRSGSSRGYEQYF | 17 | TRBV19 | TRBD2 | . | TRBJ2-7
TGCAGCGTGGGGCGGGGTGGCACTGAAGCTTTCTTT | CSVGRGGTEAFF | 12 | TRBV29-1 | . | . | TRBJ1-1
TGCGCCAGCAGCGCCCAGGGGCAATACAATGAGCAGTTCTTC | CASSAQGQYNEQFF | 14 | TRBV5-1 | . | . | TRBJ2-1
TGTGCCAGTAGTTTGGGACAGAACTACAATGAAAAACTGTTTTTT | CASSLGQNYNEKLFF | 15 | TRBV19 | TRBD1 | once | TRBJ1-4
TGTGCCAGCAGTTACTCGAAGGGGGATAGCAATCAGCCCCAGCATTTT | CASSYSKGDSNQPQHF | 16 | TRBV6-5 | . | . | TRBJ1-5
TGTGCCAGCAGTCCCACAGGAGTTGGCGAGCAGTACTTC | CASSPTGVGEQYF | 13 | TRBV11-3 | . | . | TRBJ2-7
TGCGCCAGCAGCCCGACCGAGGCTCGAGGCGTCGACACCTTC | CASSPTEARGVDTF | 14 | TRBV5-1 | . | . | TRBJ1-2
TGTGCCAGCAGTATAATAAATGAGCAGTTCTTC | CASSIINEQFF | 11 | TRBV2 | . | many | TRBJ2-1
TGTGCCAGCAAAGAAACAGGGGCGGACACTGAAGCTTTCTTT | CASKETGADTEAFF | 14 | TRBV6-5 | TRBD1 | once | TRBJ1-1
TGTGCCTGGAGTGTACGGTCAAGGGAAGCTTTCTTT | CAWSVRSREAFF | 12 | TRBV30 | . | once | TRBJ1-1
TGTGCCAGCACCTTTGGGACAGGGGTCTACGAGCAGTACTTC | CASTFGTGVYEQYF | 14 | TRBV6-1 | TRBD1 | . | TRBJ2-7
TGTGCCAGCAGTTTACTCGCGGGACGCCGGGCCACAGATACGCAGTATTTT | CASSLLAGRRATDTQYF | 17 | TRBV28 | . | . | TRBJ2-3
TGTGCCAGCAGTTTACGCGGCGGAATAAGCTCCTACGAGCAGTACTTC | CASSLRGGISSYEQYF | 16 | TRBV27 | . | . | TRBJ2-7